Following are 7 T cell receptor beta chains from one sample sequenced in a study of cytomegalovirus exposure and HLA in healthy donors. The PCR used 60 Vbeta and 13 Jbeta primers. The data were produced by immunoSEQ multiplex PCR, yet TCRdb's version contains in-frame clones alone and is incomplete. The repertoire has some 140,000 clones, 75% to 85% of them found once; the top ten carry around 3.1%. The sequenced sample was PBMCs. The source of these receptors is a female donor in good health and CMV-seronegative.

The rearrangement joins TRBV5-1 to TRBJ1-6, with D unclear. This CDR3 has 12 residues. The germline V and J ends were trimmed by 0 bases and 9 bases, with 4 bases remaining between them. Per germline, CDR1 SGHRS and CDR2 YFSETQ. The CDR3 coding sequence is TGCGCCAGCAGCTTGGTCGGTTCACCCCTCCACTTT. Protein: CASSLVGSPLHF.

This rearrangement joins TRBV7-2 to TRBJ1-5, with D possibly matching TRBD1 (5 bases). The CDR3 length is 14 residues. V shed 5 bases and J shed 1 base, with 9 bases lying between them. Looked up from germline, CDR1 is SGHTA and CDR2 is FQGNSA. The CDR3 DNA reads TGTGCCAGCAGCATCAGGGTAAGCAATCAGCCCCAGCATTTT. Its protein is CASSIRVSNQPQHF.

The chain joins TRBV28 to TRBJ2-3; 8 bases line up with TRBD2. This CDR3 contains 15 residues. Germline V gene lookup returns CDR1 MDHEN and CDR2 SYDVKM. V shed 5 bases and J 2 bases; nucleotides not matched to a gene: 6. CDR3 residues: CASSTVAGTTDTQYF. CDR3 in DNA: TGTGCCAGCAGTACCGTAGCGGGGACCACAGATACGCAGTATTTT.

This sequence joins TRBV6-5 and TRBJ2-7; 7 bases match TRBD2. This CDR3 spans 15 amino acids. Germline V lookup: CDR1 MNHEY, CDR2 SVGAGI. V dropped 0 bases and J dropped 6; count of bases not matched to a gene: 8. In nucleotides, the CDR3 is TGTGCCAGCAGTTACTCCTGGGGAGGGTCGAGCGAGCAGTACTTC. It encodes CASSYSWGGSSEQYF.

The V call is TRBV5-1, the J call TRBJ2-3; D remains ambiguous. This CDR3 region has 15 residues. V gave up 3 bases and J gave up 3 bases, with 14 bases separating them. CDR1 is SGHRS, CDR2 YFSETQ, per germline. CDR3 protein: CASSSEYSPTDTQYF. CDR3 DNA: TGCGCCAGCAGCTCGGAGTACTCCCCAACAGATACGCAGTATTTT.

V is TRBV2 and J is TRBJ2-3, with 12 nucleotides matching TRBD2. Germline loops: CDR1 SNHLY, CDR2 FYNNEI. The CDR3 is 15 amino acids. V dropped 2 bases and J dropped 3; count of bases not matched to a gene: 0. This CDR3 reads CASSETSGGTDTQYF. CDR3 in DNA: TGTGCCAGCAGTGAAACTAGCGGGGGGACAGATACGCAGTATTTT.

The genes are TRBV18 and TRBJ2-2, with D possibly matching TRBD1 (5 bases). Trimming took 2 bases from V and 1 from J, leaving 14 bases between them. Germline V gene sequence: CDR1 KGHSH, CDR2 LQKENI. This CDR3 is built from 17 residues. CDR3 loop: CASSPEEGARNTGELFF. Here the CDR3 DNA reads TGTGCCAGCTCACCAGAGGAAGGGGCCCGGAACACCGGGGAGCTGTTTTTT.